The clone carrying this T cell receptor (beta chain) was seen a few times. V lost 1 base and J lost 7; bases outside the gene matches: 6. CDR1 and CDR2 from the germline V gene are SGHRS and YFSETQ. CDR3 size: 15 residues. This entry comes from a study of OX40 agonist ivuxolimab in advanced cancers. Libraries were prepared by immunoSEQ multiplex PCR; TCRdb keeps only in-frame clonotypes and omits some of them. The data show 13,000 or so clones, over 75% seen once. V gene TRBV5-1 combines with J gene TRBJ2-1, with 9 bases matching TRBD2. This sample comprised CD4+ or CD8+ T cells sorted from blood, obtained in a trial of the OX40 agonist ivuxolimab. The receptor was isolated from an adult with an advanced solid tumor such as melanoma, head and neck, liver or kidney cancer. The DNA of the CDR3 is TGCGCCAGCAGCTTGCGACTAGCGGCCCGTAATGAGCAGTTCTTC. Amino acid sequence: CASSLRLAARNEQFF.